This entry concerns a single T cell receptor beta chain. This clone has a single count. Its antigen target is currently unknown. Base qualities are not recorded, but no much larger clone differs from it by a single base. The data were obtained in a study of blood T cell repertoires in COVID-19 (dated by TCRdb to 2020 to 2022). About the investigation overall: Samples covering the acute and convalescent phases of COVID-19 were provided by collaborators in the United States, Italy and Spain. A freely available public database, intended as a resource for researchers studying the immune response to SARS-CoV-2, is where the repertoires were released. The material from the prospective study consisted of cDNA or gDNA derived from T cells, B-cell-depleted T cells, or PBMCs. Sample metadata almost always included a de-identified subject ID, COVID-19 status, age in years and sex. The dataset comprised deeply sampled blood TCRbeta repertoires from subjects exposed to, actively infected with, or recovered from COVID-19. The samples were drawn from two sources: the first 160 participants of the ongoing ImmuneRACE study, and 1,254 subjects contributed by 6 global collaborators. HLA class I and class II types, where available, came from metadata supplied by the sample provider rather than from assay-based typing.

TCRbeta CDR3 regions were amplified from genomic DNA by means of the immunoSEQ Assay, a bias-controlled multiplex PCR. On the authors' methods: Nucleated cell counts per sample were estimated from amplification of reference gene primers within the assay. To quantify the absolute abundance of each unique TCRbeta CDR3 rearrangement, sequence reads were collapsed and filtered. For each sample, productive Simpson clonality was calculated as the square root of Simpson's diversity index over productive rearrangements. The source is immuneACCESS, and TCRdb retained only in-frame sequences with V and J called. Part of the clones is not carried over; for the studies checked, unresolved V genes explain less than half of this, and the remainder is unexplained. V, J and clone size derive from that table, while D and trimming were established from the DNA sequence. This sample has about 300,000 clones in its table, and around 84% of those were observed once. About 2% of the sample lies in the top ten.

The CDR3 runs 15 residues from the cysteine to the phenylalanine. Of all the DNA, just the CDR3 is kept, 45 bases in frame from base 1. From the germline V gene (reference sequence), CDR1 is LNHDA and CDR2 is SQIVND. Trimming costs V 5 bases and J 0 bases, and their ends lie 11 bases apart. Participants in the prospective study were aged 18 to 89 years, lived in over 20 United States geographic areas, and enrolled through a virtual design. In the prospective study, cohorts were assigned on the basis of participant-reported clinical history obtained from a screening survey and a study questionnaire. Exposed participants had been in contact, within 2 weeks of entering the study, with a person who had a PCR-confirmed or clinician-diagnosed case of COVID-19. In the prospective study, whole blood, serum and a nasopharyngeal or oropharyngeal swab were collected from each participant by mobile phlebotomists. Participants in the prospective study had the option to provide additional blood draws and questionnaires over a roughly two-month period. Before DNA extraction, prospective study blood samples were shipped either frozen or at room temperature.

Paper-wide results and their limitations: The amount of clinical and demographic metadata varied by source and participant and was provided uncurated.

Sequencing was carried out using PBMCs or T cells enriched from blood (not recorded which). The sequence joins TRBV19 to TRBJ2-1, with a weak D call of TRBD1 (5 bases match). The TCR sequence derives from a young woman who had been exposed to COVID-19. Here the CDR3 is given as CASSFQGNSYNEQFF. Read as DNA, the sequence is TGTGCCAGTAGTTTCCAGGGCAACTCCTACAATGAGCAGTTCTTC.